The 28 T cell receptor beta chains presented below share a single source sample, sequenced in a study of cytomegalovirus exposure and HLA in healthy donors. The PCR ran on 60 Vbeta and 13 Jbeta primers. Here immunoSEQ multiplex PCR was the method, and the copy in TCRdb shows in-frame clones only, minus some. Counted here are roughly 100,000 clones, around four fifths occurring once; the ten biggest clones make up 1% to 1.5%. The sequencing input was PBMCs. These receptors all stem from a young man in good health and CMV-seronegative.

Comment on this clone: One end of the junction varies from germline; a read error may be responsible. The rearrangement joins TRBV7-9 to TRBJ1-2; D is perhaps TRBD1 (6 bases). This CDR3 comprises 12 residues. Germline CDR1 and CDR2: SEHNR and FQNEAQ (reference sequence). The CDR3 DNA reads as TGTGCCGGCAGCTGGACAGACTATGGCTACACCTTC. It encodes CAGSWTDYGYTF.

The chain is built from TRBV9 and TRBJ1-2; possible D gene TRBD1, 5 bases. Germline lookup yields CDR1 SGDLS and CDR2 YYNGEE. V was pared by 0 bases and J by 4 bases, with 13 bases between. CDR3 size: 15 residues. CDR3: CASSVAQGSSYGYTF. CDR3 nucleotide sequence: TGTGCCAGCAGCGTAGCTCAGGGATCCTCCTATGGCTACACCTTC. Based on the CDR3 plus reference TRBV9 and TRBJ1-2, the full variable domain is DSGVTQTPKHLITATGQRVTLRCSPRSGDLSVYWYQQSLDQGLQFLIQYYNGEERAKGNILERFSAQQFPDLHSELNLSSLELGDSALYFCASSVAQGSSYGYTFGSGTRLTVV.

The V gene is TRBV4-3, the J gene TRBJ1-2; D not resolved. From germline, CDR1 is LGHNA and CDR2 YSLEER. Trimming cost V 5 bases and J 5 bases, with 18 bases left between them. This CDR3 is 15 amino acids long. CDR3 in amino acids: CASSAWGGNGYGYTF. The DNA for the CDR3 is TGCGCCAGCAGCGCATGGGGAGGCAATGGGTATGGCTACACCTTC.

This clone came up once. The gene calls are TRBV6-6 and TRBJ2-3, with 10 bases matching TRBD2. CDR3 size: 16 residues. Germline CDR1 and CDR2: MNHNY and SVGAGI (reference sequence). V gave up 6 bases and J gave up 9 bases; unmatched junction bases: 15. CDR3 coding DNA: TGTGCCAGCAGCCTCCCAAGGACTAGCGGCAGAAGCACGCAGTATTTT. It encodes CASSLPRTSGRSTQYF.

This clone was observed a handful of times. CDR3 sequence: CASSAGLAGVIDTQYF. CDR3 in DNA: TGTGCCAGCAGTGCAGGACTAGCGGGAGTGATAGATACGCAGTATTTT. J is TRBJ2-3 and V is TRBV28; TRBD2 aligns across 13 bases. The CDR3 covers 16 residues. Trimming cost V 5 bases and J 5 bases; bases outside gene matches: 7. Germline V CDR1 and CDR2: MDHEN, SYDVKM.

The chain links TRBV28 to TRBJ2-3; 9 bases align to TRBD2. There are 14 residues in the CDR3. V lost 8 bases to trimming and J lost 4 bases; unmatched junction nucleotides: 7. Germline V gene lookup returns CDR1 MDHEN and CDR2 SYDVKM. CDR3 coding DNA: TGTGCCAGCCATCCGGGCGGGAGGGCAGATACGCAGTATTTT. Protein product: CASHPGGRADTQYF. The variable domain in full, with the rest retrieved from reference TRBV28 and TRBJ2-3, is DVKVTQSSRYLVKRTGEKVFLECVQDMDHENMFWYRQDPGLGLRLIYFSYDVKMKEKGDIPEGYSVSREKKERFSLILESASTNQTSMYLCASHPGGRADTQYFGPGTRLTVL.

J is TRBJ1-5 and V is TRBV5-5; a possible D gene is TRBD1 (5 bases). CDR3 length equals 17 residues. Germline V lookup: CDR1 SGHKS, CDR2 YYEKEE (reference sequence). The ends were cut back, 3 bases at V and 4 bases at J, with 20 bases in the middle. Here the CDR3 DNA reads TGTGCCAGCAGCTCTCGTCCCGGGGCGGGAGGTAATCAGCCCCAGCATTTT. Residues: CASSSRPGAGGNQPQHF.

The V call is TRBV5-1, the J call TRBJ2-7; TRBD1 agrees at 7 bases. CDR1 is SGHRS and CDR2 is YFSETQ in the germline V gene. J gave up 1 base and V 0 bases, and 4 bases lay outside the gene matches. CDR3 size: 15 residues. This CDR3 reads CASSLGPGQSYEQYF. CDR3 DNA: TGCGCCAGCAGCTTGGGCCCGGGACAGTCCTACGAGCAGTACTTC. Full variable domain (remainder filled in from reference TRBV5-1 and TRBJ2-7): KAGVTQTPRYLIKTRGQQVTLSCSPISGHRSVSWYQQTPGQGLQFLFEYFSETQRNKGNFPGRFSGRQFSNSRSEMNVSTLELGDSALYLCASSLGPGQSYEQYFGPGTRLTVT.

The rearrangement joins TRBV6-1 to TRBJ1-2; possible D gene TRBD1, 5 bases. The ends were cut back, 3 bases at V and 2 bases at J, with 10 bases in the middle. The CDR3 has 14 residues. Germline-derived CDR1 and CDR2 are MNHNS and SASEGT. The CDR3 here is CASSEGTPNYGYTF. The CDR3 DNA follows: TGTGCCAGCAGTGAGGGGACTCCCAACTATGGCTACACCTTC.

The rearrangement uses TRBV9 and TRBJ2-7, with a possible D match to TRBD1 (5 bases). The CDR3 is made up of 14 amino acids. Looked up from germline, CDR1 is SGDLS and CDR2 is YYNGEE. V was trimmed by 0 bases and J by 4 bases, leaving 11 bases between them. CDR3 protein: CASSVDAGNYEQYF. In DNA, the CDR3 is TGTGCCAGCAGCGTAGATGCAGGGAATTACGAGCAGTACTTC.

This CDR3 reads CASSLDGDGLGYTF. The CDR3 DNA follows: TGTGCCAGCAGCTTAGATGGGGATGGACTTGGCTACACCTTC. The rearrangement joins TRBV11-2 to TRBJ1-2, with D unclear. Trimming cost V 0 bases and J 7 bases, with 12 bases left between them. Germline CDR1 and CDR2: SGHAT and FQNNGV. The length of the CDR3 is 14 residues.

The J gene is TRBJ2-7, the V gene TRBV5-4; TRBD1 might be the D (5 bases). This CDR3 region has 15 residues. The V gene's germline CDR1 is SGHNT and CDR2 YYREEE (reference sequence). V lost 2 bases and J 2 bases, leaving 14 bases between the germline ends. For the CDR3, the DNA is TGTGCCAGCAGCTTAGTGCAGGGATCTGCCTACGAGCAGTACTTC. It translates to CASSLVQGSAYEQYF.

The chain joins TRBV28 to TRBJ1-1, with D maybe TRBD1 (5 bases). The germline CDR1 and CDR2 sequences are MDHEN and SYDVKM. The CDR3 runs 12 residues. Between the trimmed V and J ends, which lost 5 bases and 4 bases, there was a span of 8 bases. This CDR3 is CASSLTGTEAFF. Written as DNA, the CDR3 is TGTGCCAGCAGTCTAACAGGCACTGAAGCTTTCTTT.

This rearrangement joins TRBV7-9 to TRBJ2-7; D gene uncertain. The CDR3 totals 14 residues. V lost 4 bases and J 3 bases, leaving 13 bases between the germline ends. Germline V lookup: CDR1 SEHNR, CDR2 FQNEAQ (reference sequence). The CDR3 DNA sequence: TGTGCCAGCAGCTCGCCTCAAGCCCTCTACGAGCAGTACTTC. Translation gives CASSSPQALYEQYF.

This clone was counted a few times. This chain uses TRBV23-1 with TRBJ2-1; 9 nucleotides align to TRBD1. TRBV23-1 is an ORF, and what it does is uncertain. J was trimmed by 9 bases and V by 7 bases; bases with no gene match: 19. The CDR3 extends over 17 amino acids. CDR3 sequence reads: CASTTPQGTGTEGEQFF. CDR3 nucleotide sequence: TGCGCCAGCACGACCCCCCAGGGGACAGGGACGGAGGGTGAGCAGTTCTTC.

The chain recombines TRBV27 with TRBJ1-4; the match to TRBD1 covers 8 bases. This CDR3 region has 17 residues. CDR1 and CDR2 (germline): MNHEY, SMNVEV (reference sequence). The trim removed 8 bases at V and 0 bases at J, leaving 11 bases unmatched. In DNA, the CDR3 is TGTGCCAGCGGCCGGGACAGGAGGAGGTCAACTAATGAAAAACTGTTTTTT. It specifies CASGRDRRRSTNEKLFF.

The genes are TRBV2 and TRBJ2-5, with D possibly TRBD2 on 6 matching bases. Per the germline V gene, CDR1 is SNHLY and CDR2 is FYNNEI. The CDR3 extends over 13 amino acids. Trimming took 7 bases from V and 5 from J, leaving 14 bases between them. CDR3 DNA: TGTGCCAGCATTTATGGCGGGACGGAGACCCAGTACTTC. This encodes CASIYGGTETQYF.

The rearrangement links TRBV27 to TRBJ2-2; 13 bases line up with TRBD2. Germline V gene data show CDR1 as MNHEY and CDR2 as SMNVEV (reference sequence). The CDR3 has 16 residues. The ends lost 5 bases at V and 7 bases at J; junction bases unmatched: 7. The CDR3 is CASSLVGTSGVGELFF. For the CDR3, the DNA is TGTGCCAGCAGTCTGGTCGGGACTAGCGGGGTCGGGGAGCTGTTTTTT.

The table lists this clone with a count of one. The chain combines TRBV6-5 with TRBJ2-6, with D possibly matching TRBD2 (5 bases). This CDR3 comprises 15 residues. Germline V gene lookup returns CDR1 MNHEY and CDR2 SVGAGI. V lost 5 bases and J 10 bases, leaving 18 bases between the germline ends. CDR3 protein: CASSTDGVGFNVLTF. For the CDR3, the DNA is TGTGCCAGCAGTACGGACGGGGTGGGTTTTAACGTCCTGACTTTC.

The chain uses TRBV19 and TRBJ2-3; D perhaps matches TRBD2 (6 bases). V lost 1 base, J lost 0 bases, and 14 bases lay in between. The CDR3 has 17 amino acids. CDR1 and CDR2 (germline): LNHDA, SQIVND (reference sequence). The CDR3: CASSIVGSGSSTDTQYF. CDR3 DNA: TGTGCCAGTAGTATAGTGGGTAGCGGTTCAAGCACAGATACGCAGTATTTT. Variable domain in full (rest from reference TRBV19 and TRBJ2-3): DGGITQSPKYLFRKEGQNVTLSCEQNLNHDAMYWYRQDPGQGLRLIYYSQIVNDFQKGDIAEGYSVSREKKESFPLTVTSAQKNPTAFYLCASSIVGSGSSTDTQYFGPGTRLTVL.

This chain joins TRBV6-6 and TRBJ2-7, with 9 bases aligning to TRBD2. J gave up 4 bases and V 4 bases, and 8 bases lay outside the gene matches. The germline V gene encodes CDR1 MNHNY and CDR2 SVGAGI (reference sequence). This CDR3 has 15 residues. The chain's CDR3 is CASSSGTSLEYEQYF. CDR3 DNA sequence: TGTGCCAGCAGTTCCGGGACTAGCTTAGAGTACGAGCAGTACTTC.

This clone came up a few times. CDR3 nucleotides: TGTGCCAGCAGCTCGACTGGGCGGGGGAACTACGAGCAGTACTTC. As protein: CASSSTGRGNYEQYF. The chain has TRBV7-9 and TRBJ2-7, with TRBD2 matching over 7 bases. CDR1 is SEHNR, CDR2 FQNEAQ, per germline (reference sequence). The V gene end was trimmed by 4 bases and the J gene end by 3 bases; junction bases not matched to a gene: 9. The CDR3 covers 15 residues.

V and J are TRBV6-5 and TRBJ1-1; weak D call: TRBD1 (5 bases). This CDR3 has 15 amino acids. The V end lost 6 bases, the J end lost 1 base, and 15 bases lay between the germline ends. CDR1 is MNHEY and CDR2 is SVGAGI in the germline V gene. This chain's CDR3 is CASRPSGTPNTEAFF. The CDR3 DNA follows: TGTGCCAGCAGACCCAGCGGGACGCCGAACACTGAAGCTTTCTTT.

The CDR3 protein is CASSPVVAGYGYTF. The CDR3, as DNA: TGTGCCAGTAGTCCCGTTGTTGCCGGTTATGGCTACACCTTC. The chain links TRBV19 to TRBJ1-2, with D uncertain. The V end lost 5 bases, the J end lost 5 bases, and 15 bases lay between the germline ends. Germline assignment: CDR1 LNHDA and CDR2 SQIVND (reference sequence). The CDR3 length is 14 residues. The entire variable domain, with the rest obtained from reference TRBV19 and TRBJ1-2, is as follows: DGGITQSPKYLFRKEGQNVTLSCEQNLNHDAMYWYRQDPGQGLRLIYYSQIVNDFQKGDIAEGYSVSREKKESFPLTVTSAQKNPTAFYLCASSPVVAGYGYTFGSGTRLTVV.

This clone has more than one count but fewer than ten. The chain combines TRBV4-3 with TRBJ1-2; no clear D gene. The CDR3 length is 16 residues. Between the trimmed V and J ends, which lost 0 bases and 0 bases, there was a span of 11 bases. Germline CDR1 is LGHNA and CDR2 is YSLEER. The CDR3: CASSQDRRRANYGYTF. CDR3 coding DNA: TGCGCCAGCAGCCAAGATCGGAGGAGAGCTAACTATGGCTACACCTTC.

This clone showed up just a few times. The J gene is TRBJ1-4, the V gene TRBV5-6; 7 bases map to TRBD1. V dropped 4 bases and J dropped 8; count of bases not matched to a gene: 5. The CDR3 consists of 13 residues. Germline CDR1 and CDR2: SGHDT and YYEEEE. The CDR3: CASSGDRREKLFF. The CDR3 nucleotides are TGTGCCAGCAGCGGGGACAGAAGGGAAAAACTGTTTTTT. The full variable domain, with the rest looked up from reference TRBV5-6 and TRBJ1-4, is DAGVTQSPTHLIKTRGQQVTLRCSPKSGHDTVSWYQQALGQGPQFIFQYYEEEERQRGNFPDRFSGHQFPNYSSELNVNALLLGDSALYLCASSGDRREKLFFGSGTQLSVL.

This clone has a handful of counts. Written as DNA, the CDR3 is TGTGCCAGCAGTGCTAGCGGCACAGATACGCAGTATTTT. Residues: CASSASGTDTQYF. The chain is built from TRBV6-4 and TRBJ2-3, with D perhaps TRBD2 (6 bases). Germline V gene data show CDR1 as MRHNA and CDR2 as SNTAGT. Trimming stripped 4 bases from V and 1 base from J, with 6 bases between. This CDR3 has 13 amino acids.

This chain connects TRBV18 to TRBJ2-1; TRBD1 is a possible D gene (6 bases). The CDR3 covers 13 residues. Germline lookup yields CDR1 KGHSH and CDR2 LQKENI. V was cut by 5 bases and J by 3 bases, with 8 bases left in between. This CDR3 reads CASSLDSYNEQFF. In DNA form, the CDR3 reads TGTGCCAGCTCATTGGACAGCTACAATGAGCAGTTCTTC.